This passage covers 32 T cell receptor beta chains from one sample sequenced in a study of T cells in Graves' hyperthyroidism and ophthalmopathy. TCR beta CDR3 regions were amplified from RNA. The primer set for the first-round RT-PCR of the TCR CDR3 was HTBI. TCRdb reprocessed the multiplex PCR reads with MiXCR, giving one entry per CDR3 protein. This sample has 600,000 or so distinct CDR3 sequences, with around 42% found just once. The sample taken for sequencing was peripheral blood or thyroid tissue (not recorded which). These receptors were taken from a woman aged 18-29 years with Graves' hyperthyroidism.

This rearrangement joins TRBV9 to TRBJ1-5, with a possible D match to TRBD1 (6 bases). The CDR3 runs to 14 residues. Germline loops: CDR1 SGDLS, CDR2 YYNGEE. Trimming left V 3 bases short and J 5 bases short, with 12 bases between. CDR3 in DNA: TGTGCCAGCAGCGCGACTAGGGGGTATCAGCCCCAGCATTTT. Its translation: CASSATRGYQPQHF.

V usage is TRBV20-1 and J usage is TRBJ1-4, with 8 bases lining up with TRBD1. The germline CDR1 and CDR2 sequences are DFQATT and SNEGSKA (reference sequence). Germline trimming cut 6 bases from V and 8 bases from J; bases unmatched to any gene: 14. This CDR3 is built from 15 residues. The CDR3 nucleotides read TGCAGTGCGCGACAGGGGTGGGGCAATCGAGAAAAACTGTTTTTT. This encodes CSARQGWGNREKLFF.

This clonotype was seen just once. The V call is TRBV7-9, the J call TRBJ2-3; D gene unclear. The CDR3 covers 16 residues. Deletions cut 0 bases from V and 2 bases from J, with 12 bases between. Germline V gene sequence: CDR1 SEHNR, CDR2 FQNEAQ (reference sequence). CDR3 DNA: TGTGCCAGCAGCTTAGCTATAGTTCCCTTCACAGATACGCAGTATTTT. This codes for CASSLAIVPFTDTQYF.

This chain links TRBV2 with TRBJ2-5, with TRBD2 matching 10 bases. The CDR3 contains 14 residues. Germline-derived CDR1 and CDR2 are SNHLY and FYNNEI. V lost 1 base and J lost 8; bases outside the gene matches: 4. For the CDR3, the DNA is TGTGCCAGCAGTGAAGGGACTAGCGGACCAACCCAGTACTTC. It is translated as CASSEGTSGPTQYF.

This rearrangement joins TRBV7-8 to TRBJ2-7, with D possibly being TRBD2 (5 bases). V was clipped by 0 bases and J by 7 bases, with 19 bases between them. Per germline, CDR1 SGHVS and CDR2 FQNEAQ. The CDR3 is 16 amino acids. The CDR3 spells CASSLARLADNNEQYF. The CDR3 bases are TGTGCCAGCAGCTTAGCGCGGCTAGCTGACAACAATGAGCAGTACTTC.

This clonotype was recorded many times. This chain joins TRBV24-1 and TRBJ1-1, with 7 bases that match TRBD1. The CDR3 extends over 13 amino acids. V was clipped by 4 bases and J by 7 bases; unmatched bases: 5. Germline V CDR1 and CDR2: KGHDR, SFDVKD. CDR3 DNA sequence: TGTGCCACCAGTGAAAGACAGGGAGGTGAAGCTTTCTTT. Translating it yields CATSERQGGEAFF.

The chain joins TRBV2 to TRBJ1-5, with 10 bases identical to TRBD1. CDR3 length: 15 amino acids. In germline, CDR1 is SNHLY, CDR2 FYNNEI. J lost 4 bases, V lost 6 bases, and 6 bases had no gene match. The CDR3 loop is CASRRTGGLNQPQHF. DNA of the CDR3: TGTGCCAGCAGAAGGACAGGGGGTTTGAATCAGCCCCAGCATTTT.

The chain joins TRBV20-1 to TRBJ2-5, with D possibly being TRBD2 (7 bases). Germline CDR1 and CDR2: DFQATT and SNEGSKA (reference sequence). The germline V and J ends were trimmed by 5 bases and 5 bases, with 21 bases remaining between them. The CDR3 is 15 residues long. CDR3 DNA: TGCAGTGCTTTAGGGGGGGAGCTTACGGGGGAGACCCAGTACTTC. This translates into CSALGGELTGETQYF.

The chain carries TRBV10-3 and TRBJ1-5; maybe TRBD1 (6 bases). This CDR3 has 14 amino acids. Looked up from germline, CDR1 is ENHRY and CDR2 is SYGVKD. Trimming cost V 2 bases and J 6 bases, with 11 bases left between them. CDR3 amino acids: CAISEGQGTQPQHF. CDR3 nucleotides: TGTGCCATCAGTGAGGGCCAGGGGACTCAGCCCCAGCATTTT.

This rearrangement joins TRBV12-3 or TRBV12-4 to TRBJ1-1; D not certain. The CDR3 length is 12 residues. The V gene lost 4 bases and the J gene lost 6 bases, with 9 bases spanning the gap. The CDR3, as DNA: TGTGCCAGCAGTTACGGCCGCTCTGAAGCTTTCTTT. This gives the protein CASSYGRSEAFF.

V gene TRBV19 combines with J gene TRBJ1-2, with a tentative D call TRBD1 (6 bases). V was pared by 0 bases and J by 6 bases, with 11 bases between. The length of the CDR3 is 14 residues. The germline V gene encodes CDR1 LNHDA and CDR2 SQIVND (reference sequence). In nucleotides, the CDR3 is TGTGCCAGTAGTATAGACAGGGGTTACGATGGCTACACCTTC. This codes for CASSIDRGYDGYTF.

This clonotype turned up a few times. The J gene is TRBJ2-7, the V gene TRBV12-3 or TRBV12-4; D ambiguous. The CDR3 has 11 residues. The ends were cut back, 3 bases at V and 7 bases at J, with 7 bases in the middle. The CDR3 spells CASSFEKEQYF. For the CDR3, the DNA is TGTGCCAGCAGTTTTGAGAAGGAGCAGTACTTC.

Ten or more counts support this clonotype. The V and J genes are TRBV15 and TRBJ2-7; D not resolved. The germline V gene encodes CDR1 LNHNV and CDR2 YYDKDF (reference sequence). The CDR3 has 12 residues. Trimming cost V 1 base and J 6 bases, with 7 bases left between them. DNA of the CDR3: TGTGCCACCAGCAGAGGTACCTCCGAGCAGTACTTC. Amino acid sequence: CATSRGTSEQYF.

Notes on this clonotype: This may be a read error, as it is one base from a much larger clone. The chain couples TRBV7-6 to TRBJ2-5; D might be TRBD2 (6 bases). CDR3 length equals 13 residues. The V and J ends lost 3 bases and 11 bases respectively, with 16 bases between them. The germline V gene has CDR1 SGHVS and CDR2 FNYEAQ. CDR3 protein: CASSFWTNSKQYF. CDR3 bases: TGTGCCAGCAGCTTCTGGACTAACTCCAAGCAGTACTTC.

In its sample, this clonotype was seen a few times. The chain is built from TRBV19 and TRBJ2-2; D call uncertain. V lost 7 bases and J 2 bases, leaving 8 bases between the germline ends. CDR1 and CDR2 (germline): LNHDA, SQIVND (reference sequence). CDR3 length: 13 residues. The CDR3 reads CASMERNTGELFF. CDR3 bases: TGTGCCAGTATGGAACGTAACACCGGGGAGCTGTTTTTT.

Turning to this clonotype: One base away lies a much larger clone, so this may be a sequencing read error. J is TRBJ1-2 and V is TRBV29-1; D may be TRBD1 (5 bases). CDR3 size: 13 residues. V was cut by 2 bases and J by 5 bases, with 12 bases left in between. The germline V gene has CDR1 SQVTM and CDR2 ANQGSEA. Here the CDR3 reads CSVEPSGAYGYTF. CDR3 DNA: TGCAGCGTTGAACCGTCCGGGGCGTATGGCTACACCTTC.

This clonotype was observed a few times. The gene calls are TRBV6-6 and TRBJ2-5, with D perhaps TRBD2 (6 bases). This CDR3 has 16 residues. From germline, CDR1 is MNHNY and CDR2 SVGAGI (reference sequence). V lost 6 bases and J lost 5, with 22 bases in between. The CDR3 nucleotides are TGTGCCAGCAGCCGCGCTGCGTTAGGAGGGCTCGAGACCCAGTACTTC. As protein: CASSRAALGGLETQYF.

This clonotype was observed a handful of times. The chain employs TRBV9 and TRBJ2-7; D is unresolved. This CDR3 is built from 14 residues. The V and J ends lost 0 bases and 5 bases respectively, with 12 bases between them. The germline gives CDR1 SGDLS, CDR2 YYNGEE. CDR3: CASSVGLNPNEQYF. The CDR3 coding sequence is TGTGCCAGCAGCGTAGGACTCAATCCAAACGAGCAGTACTTC.

This clonotype occurred a few times. This chain connects TRBV7-8 to TRBJ2-5; possible D gene TRBD2, 5 bases. V lost 10 bases and J lost 2, with 23 bases in between. The CDR3 sequence is 16 residues long. Per the germline V gene, CDR1 is SGHVS and CDR2 is FQNEAQ. The CDR3 bases are TGTGCCACCAGGCCCACCATCTGGAGGCCGCAAGAGACCCAGTACTTC. Protein: CATRPTIWRPQETQYF.

CDR3 protein: CASSSLIDSQETQYF. The CDR3 DNA is TGTGCCAGCAGTTCCCTGATCGACAGCCAAGAGACCCAGTACTTC. The rearrangement links TRBV25-1 to TRBJ2-5; maybe TRBD1 (5 bases). Germline CDR1 and CDR2: MGHDK and SYGVNS. The CDR3 is 15 amino acids. The V and J ends lost 5 bases and 1 base respectively, with 14 bases between them.

This clonotype appeared many times. The chain recombines TRBV24-1 with TRBJ2-5; TRBD1 is a possible D gene (5 bases). Trimming pared 4 bases from V and 3 bases from J, leaving 11 bases between. CDR3 length: 14 residues. Germline V CDR1 and CDR2: KGHDR, SFDVKD. The CDR3 coding sequence is TGTGCCACCAGTGACACGACAGAGAAAGAGACCCAGTACTTC. Encoded protein: CATSDTTEKETQYF.

In its sample, this clonotype was seen a few times. The chain carries TRBV12-3 or TRBV12-4 and TRBJ2-7; 8 bases are a match to TRBD2. This CDR3 has 15 residues. J lost 7 bases, V lost 6 bases, and 14 bases had no gene match. Here the CDR3 reads CASSPEGQGTREQYF. The CDR3, as DNA: TGTGCCAGCAGCCCCGAGGGGCAGGGGACTAGAGAGCAGTACTTC.

In regard to this clonotype: No conserved phenylalanine or tryptophan ends this CDR3, so it is likely a read error. The chain recombines TRBV2 with TRBJ2-6; the match to TRBD2 covers 15 bases. The CDR3 covers 20 residues. The V gene end was trimmed by 1 base and the J gene end by 0 bases; junction bases not matched to a gene: 4. CDR1 is SNHLY, CDR2 FYNNEI, per germline. In DNA form, the CDR3 reads TGTGCCAGCAGTGAAGGGACTAGCGGGAGGGACGCCTCTGGGGCCAACGTCCTGACTTCC. Protein sequence: CASSEGTSGRDASGANVLTS.

V usage is TRBV7-8 and J usage is TRBJ1-5, with TRBD1 identical over 10 bases. The germline V gene encodes CDR1 SGHVS and CDR2 FQNEAQ. This CDR3 is 15 amino acids long. With V trimmed by 4 bases and J by 4 bases, 4 bases remained unmatched. In DNA, the CDR3 is TGTGCCAGCAGCTCCCGGACAGGGGGGAATCAGCCCCAGCATTTT. This encodes CASSSRTGGNQPQHF.

The chain uses TRBV29-1 and TRBJ1-4; 8 positions match TRBD1. Germline CDR1 is SQVTM and CDR2 is ANQGSEA. Trimming took 6 bases from V and 8 from J; bases not matched to a gene: 8. This CDR3 has 13 residues. CDR3 region: CSVVGQAEEKLFF. CDR3 in DNA: TGCAGCGTGGTGGGACAGGCGGAGGAAAAACTGTTTTTT.

This clonotype came up once. V and J are TRBV25-1 and TRBJ1-2, with TRBD1 matching over 8 bases. Germline V gene lookup returns CDR1 MGHDK and CDR2 SYGVNS. The CDR3 is 14 residues long. Losses at the gene ends were 9 bases for V and 7 bases for J; bases not matched to a gene: 13. For the CDR3, the DNA is TGTGCCAGTCAGACACCGCCAGGGGGCAGTGGCTACACCTTC. Translated, it gives CASQTPPGGSGYTF.

In nucleotides, the CDR3 is TGTGCCAGCAGCTTCGGGGGACAGGGAGGGGAAAAACTGTTTTTT. Residues: CASSFGGQGGEKLFF. The chain uses TRBV13 and TRBJ1-4; 9 bases match TRBD1. The V gene end was trimmed by 3 bases and the J gene end by 8 bases; junction bases not matched to a gene: 7. This CDR3 comprises 15 residues. Germline V gives CDR1 PRHDT, CDR2 FYEKMQ (reference sequence). Together with reference TRBV13 and TRBJ1-4, the CDR3 gives the full variable domain: AAGVIQSPRHLIKEKRETATLKCYPIPRHDTVYWYQQGPGQDPQFLISFYEKMQSDKGSIPDRFSAQQFSDYHSELNMSSLELGDSALYFCASSFGGQGGEKLFFGSGTQLSVL.

This chain uses TRBV15 with TRBJ2-1; TRBD2 aligns across 13 bases. The trim removed 6 bases at V and 5 bases at J, leaving 1 base unmatched. The CDR3 extends over 14 amino acids. From germline, CDR1 is LNHNV and CDR2 YYDKDF (reference sequence). This CDR3 reads CATRGTSGDNEQFF. DNA for the CDR3: TGTGCCACCAGGGGGACTAGCGGGGACAATGAGCAGTTCTTC.

A single count supports this clonotype. The gene calls are TRBV10-3 and TRBJ1-2; TRBD1 aligns across 8 bases. CDR1 is ENHRY, CDR2 SYGVKD, per germline. Losses at the gene ends were 10 bases for V and 4 bases for J; bases not matched to a gene: 11. The CDR3 runs 14 residues. The CDR3 region is CATAFNGQGYGYTF. The CDR3 nucleotides are TGTGCCACCGCCTTCAATGGACAGGGCTATGGCTACACCTTC.

This clonotype was observed a few times. The rearrangement links TRBV5-1 to TRBJ1-4, with D perhaps matching TRBD1 (5 bases). This CDR3 is 14 amino acids long. V gave up 4 bases and J gave up 8 bases, with 15 bases separating them. CDR1 and CDR2 from the germline V gene are SGHRS and YFSETQ. CDR3 region: CASSLGTSGEKLFF. The CDR3 DNA sequence: TGCGCCAGCAGCCTAGGGACGTCTGGGGAAAAACTGTTTTTT.

The chain links TRBV7-6 to TRBJ2-5, with TRBD1 matching over 9 bases. The CDR3 covers 17 residues. Trimming removed 1 base from V and 0 bases from J; junction bases left unmatched: 6. The germline CDR1 and CDR2 sequences are SGHVS and FNYEAQ. The CDR3 reads CASSLGVGTGYQETQYF. Here the CDR3 DNA reads TGTGCCAGCAGCTTAGGGGTTGGGACAGGGTACCAAGAGACCCAGTACTTC.

The V and J genes are TRBV7-3 and TRBJ2-2; 9 bases are shared with TRBD1. V dropped 3 bases and J dropped 3; count of bases not matched to a gene: 5. CDR3 length: 16 amino acids. The germline V gene encodes CDR1 SGHTA and CDR2 FQGTGA. The CDR3, as DNA: TGTGCCAGCAGCTTCTACAGGGGGCGCGACACCGGGGAGCTGTTTTTT. It is translated as CASSFYRGRDTGELFF. The whole variable domain, filled in from reference TRBV7-3 and TRBJ2-2, reads GAGVSQTPSNKVTEKGKYVELRCDPISGHTALYWYRQSLGQGPEFLIYFQGTGAADDSGLPNDRFFAVRPEGSVSTLKIQRTERGDSAVYLCASSFYRGRDTGELFFGEGSRLTVL.